This entry describes one TCR beta chain. This sample is drawn from a study of cytomegalovirus exposure and HLA in healthy donors. V lost 3 bases to trimming and J lost 3 bases; unmatched junction nucleotides: 10. The CDR3 spans 18 residues. The germline V gene encodes CDR1 SGHNT and CDR2 YYREEE (reference sequence). 13 Jbeta primers and 60 Vbeta primers were used for the PCR. Using immunoSEQ multiplex PCR, the repertoire was profiled, and TCRdb retains in-frame clones only, with some absent. The data contain almost 200,000 clones, more than 75% of them seen just once; the ten biggest clones take up approximately 0.4%.

This TCR derives from a male donor in good health and CMV-seropositive. The J gene is TRBJ2-5, the V gene TRBV5-4, with 14 bases aligning to TRBD2. Material for sequencing was PBMCs. CDR3 protein: CASSSGLAGVSREETQYF. DNA of the CDR3: TGTGCCAGCAGCTCGGGACTAGCGGGAGTCTCGAGGGAAGAGACCCAGTACTTC.